This T cell receptor (beta chain) was sequenced in a study of breast tumors, draining lymph nodes, adjacent tissues. Findings and caveats of the study: Tumor TCR diversity was below lymph nodes but above nontumor tissue. The lymph node origin of tumor T cells was framed as consistent with a hypothesis, not demonstrated.

The lymph nodes were axillary draining lymph nodes from breast cancer patients. This clonotype occurred many times. The target antigen is unknown. From the multiplex PCR reads, TCRdb called clonotypes with MiXCR, one entry per CDR3 protein. The top ten clones hold approximately 2.2% of a sample with about 140,000 distinct CDR3 sequences, approximately 30% of them seen once. The CDR3 is 15 residues long. Trimming took off 3 bases at V and 2 bases at J, with 13 bases between the two ends. Germline assignment: CDR1 MNHEY and CDR2 SMNVEV (reference sequence). This sequence was found in a female donor with breast cancer. Some clones in this sample may be carry-over from other donors' samples. The chain recombines TRBV27 with TRBJ2-5; a possible D gene is TRBD1 (5 bases). Input material: axillary lymph node tissue. The CDR3 protein is CASSLGQGKQETQYF. CDR3 in DNA: TGTGCCAGCAGTTTGGGCCAGGGAAAGCAAGAGACCCAGTACTTC.